These 29 T cell receptor beta chains were all obtained from the same sample, sequenced in a study of T-cell reconstitution after alpha-beta-depleted transplantation in children. A TCRbeta library incorporating unique molecular identifiers was prepared. One entry per CDR3 protein, called by TCRdb with MiXCR from the PCR reads. This sample has approximately 500,000 distinct CDR3 sequences, with over 20% found just once. The sample was PBMCs, taken before TCRalphabeta/CD19-depleted stem cell transplant. These receptor sequences come from a boy in the first two years of life with Wiskott-Aldrich syndrome, due to receive a stem cell transplant.

This clonotype was seen once. The chain employs TRBV7-2 and TRBJ2-1, with 10 bases aligning to TRBD2. This CDR3 region has 17 residues. CDR1 and CDR2 from the germline V gene are SGHTA and FQGNSA. J gave up 6 bases and V 0 bases, and 8 bases lay outside the gene matches. CDR3 nucleotide sequence: TGTGCCAGCAGCTTAGCATTTGGAAGCGGGAGGGCCAATGAGCAGTTCTTC. Protein sequence: CASSLAFGSGRANEQFF.

The genes are TRBV6-1 and TRBJ2-5; D is ambiguous. Trimming pared 3 bases from V and 1 base from J, leaving 15 bases between. CDR3 length: 16 amino acids. Germline V gene lookup returns CDR1 MNHNS and CDR2 SASEGT. CDR3 region: CASSESVQWAQETQYF. The CDR3 DNA is TGTGCCAGCAGTGAGTCAGTCCAATGGGCCCAAGAGACCCAGTACTTC.

This clonotype was found a few times. V is TRBV24-1 and J is TRBJ1-1; D may be TRBD1 (5 bases). V was shortened by 12 bases and J by 5 bases, with 18 bases between the two germline ends. The CDR3 spans 13 residues. CDR1 is KGHDR, CDR2 SFDVKD, per germline. This CDR3 is CAATTTGWTEAFF. DNA of the CDR3: TGTGCCGCCACCACTACAGGTTGGACTGAAGCTTTCTTT.

The chain links TRBV20-1 to TRBJ1-1, with D possibly TRBD1 on 6 matching bases. The CDR3 has 12 residues. V gave up 6 bases and J gave up 5 bases, with 13 bases separating them. Germline assignment: CDR1 DFQATT and CDR2 SNEGSKA (reference sequence). The CDR3 sequence: CSAQQGGTEAFF. In DNA form, the CDR3 reads TGCAGTGCGCAACAGGGAGGAACTGAAGCTTTCTTT.

This rearrangement joins TRBV6-4 to TRBJ2-1; 11 bases align to TRBD2. V trimming: 6 bases; J trimming: 13 bases; junction bases outside the gene matches: 26. The CDR3 covers 19 residues. Germline V gives CDR1 MRHNA, CDR2 SNTAGT. The CDR3, as DNA: TGTGCCAGCAGGGCCTCGGGACTAGCGGCATCCTCACCCGATTCAGGACAGTTCTTC. This translates into CASRASGLAASSPDSGQFF.

This clonotype was observed a few times. The chain combines TRBV4-1 with TRBJ1-3; maybe TRBD1 (5 bases). CDR1 is MGHRA and CDR2 is YSYEKL in the germline V gene. V was cut by 6 bases and J by 0 bases, with 15 bases left in between. The CDR3 extends over 16 amino acids. CDR3 nucleotides: TGCGCCAGCAGGCGAACCCGGGGGTCCTCTGGAAACACCATATATTTT. Its protein is CASRRTRGSSGNTIYF.

At least ten counts were recorded for this clonotype. One junction end does not reproduce the germline sequence, and a read error may be involved. The DNA of the CDR3 is TGTGCCAGCAGCTTAAGGACAGGGAACACTGAAGCTTTCTTT. This sequence encodes CASSLRTGNTEAFF. The rearrangement uses TRBV5-1 and TRBJ1-1; 7 bases fit TRBD1. There are 14 residues in the CDR3. Germline V gives CDR1 SGHRS, CDR2 YFSETQ.

The chain recombines TRBV6-2 or TRBV6-3 with TRBJ1-1; D remains ambiguous. The germline V and J ends were trimmed by 2 bases and 1 base, with 8 bases remaining between them. CDR1 MNHEY and CDR2 SVGEGT come from the germline V gene. This CDR3 comprises 14 residues. CDR3 DNA: TGTGCCAGCAGTTACGCCACCAAGAACACTGAAGCTTTCTTT. This encodes CASSYATKNTEAFF.

The rearrangement uses TRBV14 and TRBJ2-1, with TRBD2 matching over 7 bases. The V gene end was trimmed by 1 base and the J gene end by 2 bases; junction bases not matched to a gene: 5. The CDR3 loop spans 16 amino acids. CDR1 is SGHDN and CDR2 is FVKESK in the germline V gene. The CDR3 region has the DNA TGTGCCAGCAGCCAAGGGGCGGGAGTAACCTACAATGAGCAGTTCTTC. Translating gives CASSQGAGVTYNEQFF.

This clonotype was observed a handful of times. This CDR3 is CASSLEADYNSPLHF. CDR3 nucleotides: TGCGCCAGCAGCTTGGAGGCGGACTATAATTCACCCCTCCACTTT. This chain links TRBV5-1 with TRBJ1-6, with D hard to call. Germline assignment: CDR1 SGHRS and CDR2 YFSETQ. This CDR3 spans 15 amino acids. The germline V and J ends were trimmed by 0 bases and 3 bases, with 7 bases remaining between them.

The rearrangement uses TRBV5-1 and TRBJ2-1, with TRBD1 matching over 8 bases. Germline assignment: CDR1 SGHRS and CDR2 YFSETQ. There are 20 residues in the CDR3. The V gene end was trimmed by 6 bases and the J gene end by 1 base; junction bases not matched to a gene: 21. This CDR3 is CASTIWRPGGYFTSYNEQFF. As DNA, the CDR3 is TGCGCCAGCACCATATGGCGGCCAGGGGGCTATTTTACTTCCTACAATGAGCAGTTCTTC.

The V and J genes are TRBV6-5 and TRBJ1-1; 7 positions match TRBD1. The V segment lost 6 bases and the J segment 5 bases; nucleotides outside the gene matches: 3. The CDR3 sequence is 12 residues long. Germline V gene lookup returns CDR1 MNHEY and CDR2 SVGAGI. CDR3 residues: CASSRGKTEAFF. As DNA, the CDR3 is TGTGCCAGCAGCAGGGGGAAGACTGAAGCTTTCTTT.

Only one count was recorded for this clonotype. This chain connects TRBV20-1 to TRBJ2-7, with 7 positions matching TRBD2. CDR1 is DFQATT, CDR2 SNEGSKA, per germline (reference sequence). With V trimmed by 6 bases and J by 5 bases, 13 bases remained unmatched. CDR3 length: 14 amino acids. In DNA, the CDR3 is TGCAGTGCCCTATCGGCGGGAGAGTGGAACGAGCAGTACTTC. This sequence encodes CSALSAGEWNEQYF.

Only a few counts were recorded for this clonotype. This chain links TRBV20-1 with TRBJ2-2; 9 bases match TRBD1. Germline loops: CDR1 DFQATT, CDR2 SNEGSKA (reference sequence). Unmatched junction bases numbered 6, after V lost 0 bases and J lost 4 bases. The CDR3 covers 16 residues. The CDR3 nucleotides read TGCAGTGCTAGAGATCGCACAGGGGGCGGCACCGGGGAGCTGTTTTTT. Translating gives CSARDRTGGGTGELFF.

The V call is TRBV5-1, the J call TRBJ2-7; D tentatively reads TRBD1 or TRBD2 (5 bases each). V lost 0 bases and J 2 bases, leaving 9 bases between the germline ends. This CDR3 contains 14 residues. Germline CDR1 SGHRS, CDR2 YFSETQ. The CDR3 nucleotides are TGCGCCAGCAGCTTGGTCTCGGGACCCTACGAGCAGTACTTC. Protein sequence: CASSLVSGPYEQYF.

This clonotype was counted between two and nine times. This chain connects TRBV5-1 to TRBJ2-7; 8 bases fit TRBD2. Germline values: CDR1 SGHRS, CDR2 YFSETQ. This CDR3 region has 15 residues. The ends lost 2 bases at V and 0 bases at J; junction bases unmatched: 4. CDR3 protein: CASSFSGTSSYEQYF. In DNA form, the CDR3 reads TGCGCCAGCAGCTTCTCCGGGACTAGCTCCTACGAGCAGTACTTC.

The chain employs TRBV5-1 and TRBJ2-1; 8 nucleotides line up with TRBD1. Germline loops: CDR1 SGHRS, CDR2 YFSETQ. Trimming cost V 1 base and J 6 bases; bases outside gene matches: 9. CDR3 length: 16 residues. The CDR3 coding sequence is TGCGCCAGCAGCTTGCCCGGGACAGGAGGATCCAATGAGCAGTTCTTC. It translates to CASSLPGTGGSNEQFF.

V gene TRBV4-2 combines with J gene TRBJ1-2; D unresolved. Trimming pared 1 base from V and 8 bases from J, leaving 14 bases between. The CDR3 is made up of 14 amino acids. Germline CDR1 and CDR2: LGHNA and YNFKEQ. The CDR3 protein is CASSQVIGEDGYTF. For the CDR3, the DNA is TGTGCCAGCAGCCAAGTGATCGGAGAGGACGGCTACACCTTC.

The chain carries TRBV20-1 and TRBJ2-2; D perhaps matches TRBD1 (7 bases). CDR1 and CDR2 from the germline V gene are DFQATT and SNEGSKA (reference sequence). V gave up 0 bases and J gave up 4 bases, with 12 bases separating them. The CDR3 loop spans 15 amino acids. The CDR3 sequence: CSARDPGGRTGELFF. CDR3 nucleotides: TGCAGTGCTAGAGATCCAGGGGGGCGCACCGGGGAGCTGTTTTTT.

This chain connects TRBV18 to TRBJ2-5, with D hard to call. Germline assignment: CDR1 KGHSH and CDR2 LQKENI. Trimming removed 2 bases at V and 4 bases at J, with 5 bases between. The CDR3 has 12 residues. The CDR3 loop is CASSPEVETQYF. The CDR3 nucleotides are TGTGCCAGCTCACCAGAAGTAGAGACCCAGTACTTC. Using reference TRBV18 and TRBJ2-5 for the parts outside the CDR3, the full variable domain is NAGVMQNPRHLVRRRGQEARLRCSPMKGHSHVYWYRQLPEEGLKFMVYLQKENIIDESGMPKERFSAEFPKEGPSILRIQQVVRGDSAAYFCASSPEVETQYFGPGTRLLVL.

The chain uses TRBV7-8 and TRBJ2-1; 7 bases are shared with TRBD2. Germline values: CDR1 SGHVS, CDR2 FQNEAQ. V lost 0 bases, J lost 8 bases, and 7 bases stayed unmatched. The CDR3 totals 15 residues. The CDR3: CASSLAAGVVDEQFF. The CDR3 nucleotides read TGTGCCAGCAGCTTAGCGGCGGGAGTCGTGGATGAGCAGTTCTTC.

The chain employs TRBV29-1 and TRBJ1-1; D call uncertain. V was pared by 7 bases and J by 0 bases, with 12 bases between. From germline, CDR1 is SQVTM and CDR2 ANQGSEA. The CDR3 is made up of 13 amino acids. CDR3 DNA sequence: TGCAGCGCTAGAGGGCTCATGAACACTGAAGCTTTCTTT. It is translated as CSARGLMNTEAFF.

The rearrangement links TRBV10-3 to TRBJ2-3, with a weak D call TRBD1 (5 bases). The V end lost 4 bases, the J end lost 4 bases, and 12 bases lay between the germline ends. The CDR3 length is 14 residues. CDR1 ENHRY and CDR2 SYGVKD come from the germline V gene. CDR3 DNA sequence: TGTGCCATCAGTGTGGACATCAGCGCAGATACGCAGTATTTT. Translation: CAISVDISADTQYF.

This chain joins TRBV27 and TRBJ1-2; possibly TRBD1 for D (6 bases). The CDR3 spans 15 residues. V lost 5 bases and J lost 2, with 15 bases in between. Germline values: CDR1 MNHEY, CDR2 SMNVEV (reference sequence). This chain's CDR3 is CASSLLQGANYGYTF. The CDR3 DNA follows: TGTGCCAGCAGTCTTCTACAGGGCGCAAACTATGGCTACACCTTC.

The chain uses TRBV11-2 and TRBJ2-1; a weak D match, TRBD1 (5 bases). Per germline, CDR1 SGHAT and CDR2 FQNNGV. Trimming removed 4 bases from V and 0 bases from J, with 7 bases in between. The CDR3 sequence is 14 residues long. CDR3 in DNA: TGTGCCAGCAGCTACAGGATCTCCTACAATGAGCAGTTCTTC. Its translation: CASSYRISYNEQFF.

This clonotype was detected a few times. The gene calls are TRBV5-1 and TRBJ2-5; possible D gene TRBD1, 6 bases. V lost 0 bases and J lost 5, with 14 bases in between. Germline V gene data show CDR1 as SGHRS and CDR2 as YFSETQ. This CDR3 contains 15 residues. The CDR3 nucleotides are TGCGCCAGCAGCTTGGGGAACAGGGAAGAGGAGACCCAGTACTTC. This codes for CASSLGNREEETQYF.

This clonotype has a handful of counts. The chain carries TRBV20-1 and TRBJ2-7, with D possibly being TRBD1 or TRBD2 (5 bases each). The CDR3 has 15 amino acids. The V and J ends lost 2 bases and 2 bases respectively, with 16 bases between them. CDR1 is DFQATT, CDR2 SNEGSKA, per germline (reference sequence). The CDR3 DNA reads as TGCAGTGCTAGAAAGTTGGGGGAGCCAACCTACGAGCAGTACTTC. Its translation is CSARKLGEPTYEQYF.

The V gene is TRBV10-3, the J gene TRBJ2-1; 7 bases are shared with TRBD2. CDR1 and CDR2 from the germline V gene are ENHRY and SYGVKD. V was pared by 2 bases and J by 9 bases, with 13 bases of the junction left unmatched. This CDR3 comprises 16 residues. CDR3: CAISEGPTTGGSEQFF. The CDR3 DNA reads as TGTGCCATCAGTGAGGGGCCGACAACGGGAGGCTCTGAGCAGTTCTTC.

This clonotype was found a few times. The rearrangement joins TRBV18 to TRBJ2-7; D is uncertain. Trimming left V 3 bases short and J 1 base short, with 7 bases between. The CDR3 has 13 amino acids. The germline CDR1 and CDR2 sequences are KGHSH and LQKENI. CDR3 coding DNA: TGTGCCAGCTCACCCTCTATATCCTACGAGCAGTACTTC. Translation gives CASSPSISYEQYF.